What follows describes a single T cell receptor (beta chain). Its target is not known. The data derive from a study of CD8+CD57+ T cells in acquired aplastic anemia. Looking at the study overall: An average of roughly 3.2 ug of DNA was obtained from sorted CD4+ and CD8+ cells. Findings and limits, study-wide: A significant difference in CD8+ Simpson's diversity between patients and controls was not found.

The patients chosen for sequencing had shown expansion of CD8+CD57+ cells (detected by flow cytometry). Among the patients, all had severe acquired aplastic anemia. When blood sampling took place, the patients had received no therapy. The CDR3 spans 16 residues. The V gene end was trimmed by 4 bases and the J gene end by 9 bases; junction bases not matched to a gene: 11. Germline V gene lookup returns CDR1 SNHLY and CDR2 FYNNEI. It was genomic DNA that served as the template for profiling TCR beta VDJ and CDR3. TCRdb reanalysed the reads using MiXCR and keeps one entry per CDR3 protein. The repertoire holds some 200,000 distinct CDR3 sequences, with over 55% as singletons.

Sequenced input: sorted CD4+, CD8+, or CD8+CD57+ T cells (not recorded which) from PBMCs. V is TRBV2 and J is TRBJ1-6, with 8 positions matching TRBD1. This clonotype was sampled from a human donor with aplastic anemia. The CDR3 DNA is TGTGCCAGCAGTGGAAGGTGGGGACAGGAGTTTTCACCCCTCCACTTT. The encoded protein is CASSGRWGQEFSPLHF.